A single sample gave rise to the 16 T cell receptor beta chains below, sequenced in a study of vaccination and CD4 T cells after COVID-19. Sequenced with the Oncomine TCR Beta short-read assay was DNA taken from cultured CD4+ T cells. TCRdb reprocessed the PCR reads with MiXCR, giving one entry per CDR3 protein. The repertoire holds 20,000 to 25,000 distinct CDR3 sequences, roughly 50% seen once, with around an eighth in the top ten. Time point meaning: late sampling 161 to 241 days after vaccination in three convalescent patients. Documented treatment: roughly ten-day PBMC culture with coronavirus spike peptide pools or control peptides (ViraFEST assay). No antigen is known for these receptors. The material was CD4+ T cells from blood, cultured in vitro, obtained about 7 months after SARS-CoV-2 vaccination. Receptors originate from a human donor who had recovered from COVID-19.

The chain recombines TRBV27 with TRBJ1-5, with D tentatively TRBD1 (5 bases). V was cut by 0 bases and J by 2 bases, with 8 bases left in between. Germline assignment: CDR1 MNHEY and CDR2 SMNVEV (reference sequence). The CDR3 runs 15 residues. The CDR3: CASSLSWGGNQPQHF. CDR3 coding DNA: TGTGCCAGCAGTTTATCATGGGGCGGCAATCAGCCCCAGCATTTT.

This clonotype was seen only a few times. The V gene is TRBV19, the J gene TRBJ1-2, with TRBD1 as a possible D gene (6 bases). CDR3 length: 15 amino acids. V was cut by 0 bases and J by 3 bases, with 11 bases left in between. Germline CDR1 and CDR2: LNHDA and SQIVND (reference sequence). This CDR3 is CASSIEQGSYYGYTF. CDR3 coding DNA: TGTGCCAGTAGTATAGAGCAGGGGTCGTACTATGGCTACACCTTC.

V and J are TRBV24-1 and TRBJ2-7; possible D gene TRBD1, 5 bases. CDR1 KGHDR and CDR2 SFDVKD come from the germline V gene. The CDR3 covers 15 residues. V was pared by 3 bases and J by 3 bases, with 14 bases between. This CDR3 is CATSDGAGGDYEQYF. The CDR3 DNA reads as TGTGCCACCAGTGATGGGGCCGGTGGGGACTACGAGCAGTACTTC.

The chain uses TRBV6-5 and TRBJ2-1, with 9 bases identical to TRBD2. CDR1 is MNHEY and CDR2 is SVGAGI in the germline V gene. J was trimmed by 2 bases and V by 4 bases; bases with no gene match: 3. The CDR3 is 15 residues long. The DNA of the CDR3 is TGTGCCAGCAGTTTAGAGCGGGGGGCCTACAATGAGCAGTTCTTC. Its protein is CASSLERGAYNEQFF.

The V gene is TRBV6-1, the J gene TRBJ2-7, with D perhaps TRBD1 (6 bases). The CDR3 is 15 residues long. V dropped 4 bases and J dropped 3 bases, with 16 bases sitting between them. Germline V CDR1 and CDR2: MNHNS, SASEGT. The CDR3, as DNA: TGTGCCAGCAGTGTCCGGGACATTTATGGCTACGAGCAGTACTTC. Translated, it gives CASSVRDIYGYEQYF.

This clonotype qualifies as medium-sized. V is TRBV2 and J is TRBJ2-2, with 9 positions matching TRBD1. CDR3 length: 15 amino acids. The junction had 6 bases not matched to a gene; V was cut back by 6 bases and J by 4 bases. From germline, CDR1 is SNHLY and CDR2 FYNNEI. DNA of the CDR3: TGTGCCAGCAGGGAACAGGGGGCGAGCACCGGGGAGCTGTTTTTT. It encodes CASREQGASTGELFF.

This chain links TRBV20-1 with TRBJ2-7; D not resolved. The V and J ends lost 6 bases and 3 bases respectively, with 21 bases between them. Germline V gives CDR1 DFQATT, CDR2 SNEGSKA (reference sequence). The CDR3 length is 15 residues. The CDR3, as DNA: TGCAGTGCCCAACCAATATCCGGGTCTGACTACGAGCAGTACTTC. It specifies CSAQPISGSDYEQYF.

The chain is built from TRBV20-1 and TRBJ1-1, with D perhaps matching TRBD1 (5 bases). V was clipped by 0 bases and J by 4 bases, with 12 bases between them. The CDR3 loop spans 14 amino acids. Germline-derived CDR1 and CDR2 are DFQATT and SNEGSKA (reference sequence). CDR3 DNA: TGCAGTGCTAGAGATCGTCAGGGATTCACTGAAGCTTTCTTT. As protein: CSARDRQGFTEAFF.

This clonotype was detected only a few times. The V and J genes are TRBV20-1 and TRBJ1-1; 7 bases are a match to TRBD1. This CDR3 is built from 13 residues. Trimming removed 3 bases from V and 3 bases from J; junction bases left unmatched: 4. The germline V gene has CDR1 DFQATT and CDR2 SNEGSKA (reference sequence). DNA for the CDR3: TGCAGTGCTAGCCGTGACAGGGACACTGAAGCTTTCTTT. Translation gives CSASRDRDTEAFF.

This clonotype was seen more than once but under ten times. V gene TRBV27 combines with J gene TRBJ2-7; 7 bases are a match to TRBD1. CDR1 is MNHEY, CDR2 SMNVEV, per germline (reference sequence). The CDR3 sequence is 14 residues long. V was clipped by 6 bases and J by 0 bases; unmatched bases: 5. The CDR3 spells CASSKQGFSYEQYF. In nucleotides, the CDR3 is TGTGCCAGCAGCAAACAGGGGTTCTCCTACGAGCAGTACTTC.

DNA of the CDR3: TGTGCCAGCACCAACCCCCAGGGAGGGGGGGCCTACGAGCAGTACTTC. Protein product: CASTNPQGGGAYEQYF. V gene TRBV7-2 combines with J gene TRBJ2-7, with D perhaps TRBD2 (7 bases). Looked up from germline, CDR1 is SGHTA and CDR2 is FQGNSA. This CDR3 contains 16 residues. The ends were cut back, 7 bases at V and 2 bases at J, with 21 bases in the middle.

The genes are TRBV6-1 and TRBJ1-1; D not certain. The germline CDR1 and CDR2 sequences are MNHNS and SASEGT. The CDR3 has 14 residues. The V end lost 3 bases, the J end lost 0 bases, and 8 bases lay between the germline ends. CDR3 sequence reads: CASSDGTMNTEAFF. CDR3 DNA: TGTGCCAGCAGTGACGGCACAATGAACACTGAAGCTTTCTTT.

This clonotype has just a few counts. V gene TRBV20-1 combines with J gene TRBJ2-1, with TRBD2 matching over 10 bases. The germline gives CDR1 DFQATT, CDR2 SNEGSKA (reference sequence). The V segment lost 1 base and the J segment 8 bases; nucleotides outside the gene matches: 8. CDR3 size: 15 residues. CDR3 protein: CSARAPLAGVDEQFF. In DNA form, the CDR3 reads TGCAGTGCTAGAGCCCCCCTAGCGGGAGTGGATGAGCAGTTCTTC.

This clonotype was seen only a few times. The chain recombines TRBV19 with TRBJ1-1, with a tentative D call TRBD1 (5 bases). Germline V gives CDR1 LNHDA, CDR2 SQIVND (reference sequence). The CDR3 covers 15 residues. V dropped 4 bases and J dropped 5 bases, with 17 bases sitting between them. CDR3 in DNA: TGTGCCAGTAGTAGATCAGACTGGGACGGTACTGAAGCTTTCTTT. It encodes CASSRSDWDGTEAFF.

This clonotype came up once. CDR3 region: CASSPGETQYF. CDR3 coding DNA: TGTGCCAGCTCACCAGGGGAGACCCAGTACTTC. The chain links TRBV18 to TRBJ2-5; D unclear. The germline V gene has CDR1 KGHSH and CDR2 LQKENI. Trimming took 2 bases from V and 5 from J, leaving 3 bases between them. The CDR3 spans 11 residues.

There are a few counts of this clonotype. The DNA of the CDR3 is TGTGCCAGCAGCAGACAGGGCGCCAAAAACATTCAGTACTTC. Its translation: CASSRQGAKNIQYF. The chain combines TRBV6-1 with TRBJ2-4; 7 nucleotides agree with TRBD1. The V gene's germline CDR1 is MNHNS and CDR2 SASEGT. The CDR3 runs 14 residues. J gave up 1 base and V 6 bases, and 3 bases lay outside the gene matches.